This T cell receptor beta chain was found in a study of blood T cell repertoires in COVID-19. The overall study: Donors in the United States, Italy and Spain gave samples during acute or convalescent COVID-19. Sources were T cells, B-cell-depleted T cells, or PBMCs; the material itself was cDNA or gDNA.

Authors' processing steps: How many nucleated cells were present was estimated from reference gene primer amplification. Clones were sequenced by immunoSEQ multiplex PCR, and TCRdb holds only the in-frame ones, with some missing. V and J calls and clone size are as listed in that table; D and trimming were resolved from the DNA. This sample has fewer than 14,000 clones, with 70% to 90% found just once. The germline gives CDR1 MGHDK, CDR2 SYGVNS. The CDR3 totals 16 residues. J gave up 6 bases and V 6 bases, and 9 bases lay outside the gene matches. Material: peripheral blood. The chain is built from TRBV25-1 and TRBJ1-6; 9 bases are a match to TRBD1. This sequence was found in a human donor in a cohort sampled during active COVID-19. CDR3: CASSMRGQGRNSPLHF. CDR3 nucleotide sequence: TGTGCCAGCAGCATGAGGGGACAGGGACGTAATTCACCCCTCCACTTT.